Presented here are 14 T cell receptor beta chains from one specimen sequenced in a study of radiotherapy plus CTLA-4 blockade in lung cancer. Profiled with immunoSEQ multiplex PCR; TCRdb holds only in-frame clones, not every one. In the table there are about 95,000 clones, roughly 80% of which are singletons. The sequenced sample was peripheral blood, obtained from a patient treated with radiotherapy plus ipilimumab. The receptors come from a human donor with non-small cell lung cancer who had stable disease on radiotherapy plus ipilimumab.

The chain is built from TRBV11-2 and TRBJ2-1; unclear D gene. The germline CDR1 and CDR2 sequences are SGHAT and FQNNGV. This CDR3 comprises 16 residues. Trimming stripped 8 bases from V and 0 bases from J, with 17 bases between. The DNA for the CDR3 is TGTGCCAGCGGCCGTTGGAGCGCGAGCTCCTACAATGAGCAGTTCTTC. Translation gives CASGRWSASSYNEQFF.

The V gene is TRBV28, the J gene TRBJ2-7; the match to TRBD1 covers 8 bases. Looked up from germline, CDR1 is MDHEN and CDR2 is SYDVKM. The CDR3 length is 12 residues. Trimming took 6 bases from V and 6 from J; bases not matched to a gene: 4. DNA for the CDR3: TGTGCCAGCAGGGGACAGGTTTCCGAGCAGTACTTC. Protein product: CASRGQVSEQYF.

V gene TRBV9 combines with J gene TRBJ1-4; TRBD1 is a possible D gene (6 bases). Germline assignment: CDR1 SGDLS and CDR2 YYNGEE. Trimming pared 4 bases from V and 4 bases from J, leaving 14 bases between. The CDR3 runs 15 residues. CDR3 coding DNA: TGTGCCAGCAGCCCAGCCGACAGGATTAATGAAAAACTGTTTTTT. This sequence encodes CASSPADRINEKLFF.

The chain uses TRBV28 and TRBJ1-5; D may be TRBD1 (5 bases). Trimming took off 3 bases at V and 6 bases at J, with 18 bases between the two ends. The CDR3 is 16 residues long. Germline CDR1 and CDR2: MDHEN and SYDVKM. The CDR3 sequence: CASSLRAGGRAQPQHF. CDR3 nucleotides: TGTGCCAGCAGTTTGCGGGCTGGGGGGAGGGCTCAGCCCCAGCATTTT.

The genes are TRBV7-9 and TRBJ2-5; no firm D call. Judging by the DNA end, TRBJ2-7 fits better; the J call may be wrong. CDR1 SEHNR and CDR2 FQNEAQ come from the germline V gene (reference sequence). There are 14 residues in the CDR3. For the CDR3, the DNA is TGTGCCAGCAGCTTAGTCGCCAGCTCCTACGAGCAGTACTTC. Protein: CASSLVASSYEQYF.

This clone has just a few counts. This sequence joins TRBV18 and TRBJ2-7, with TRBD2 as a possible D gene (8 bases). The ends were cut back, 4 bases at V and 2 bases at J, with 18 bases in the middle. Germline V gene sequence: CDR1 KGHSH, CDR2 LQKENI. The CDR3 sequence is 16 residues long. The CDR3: CASSLSGGQSTYEQYF. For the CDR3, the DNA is TGTGCCAGCTCACTGAGCGGGGGACAGTCAACCTACGAGCAGTACTTC.

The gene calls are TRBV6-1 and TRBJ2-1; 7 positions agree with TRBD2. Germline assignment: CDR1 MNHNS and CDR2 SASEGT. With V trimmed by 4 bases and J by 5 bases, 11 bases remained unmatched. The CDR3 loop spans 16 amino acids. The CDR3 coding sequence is TGTGCCAGCAGTGTCCTTAGCGGGTCAGCTAACAATGAGCAGTTCTTC. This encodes CASSVLSGSANNEQFF.

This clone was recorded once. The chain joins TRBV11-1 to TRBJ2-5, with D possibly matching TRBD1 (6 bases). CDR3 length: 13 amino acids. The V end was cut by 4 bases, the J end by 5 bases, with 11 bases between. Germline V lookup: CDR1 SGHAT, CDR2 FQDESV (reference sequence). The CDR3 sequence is CASSSGVWETQYF. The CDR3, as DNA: TGTGCCAGCAGCTCAGGGGTTTGGGAGACCCAGTACTTC.

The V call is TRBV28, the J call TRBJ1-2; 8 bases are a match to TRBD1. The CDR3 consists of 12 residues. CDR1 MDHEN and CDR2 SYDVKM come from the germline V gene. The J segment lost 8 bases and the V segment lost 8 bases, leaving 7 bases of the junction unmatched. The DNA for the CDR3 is TGTGCCAGCCAAGACAGGGGAGCGGGCTACACCTTC. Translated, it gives CASQDRGAGYTF.

Here the CDR3 reads CASSPPSRDYNEQFF. DNA of the CDR3: TGTGCCAGCTCACCTCCCTCCAGGGACTACAATGAGCAGTTCTTC. V is TRBV18 and J is TRBJ2-1; tentatively, D is TRBD1 (5 bases). Germline CDR1 KGHSH, CDR2 LQKENI. The CDR3 is 15 residues long. The V end lost 3 bases, the J end lost 3 bases, and 12 bases lay between the germline ends.

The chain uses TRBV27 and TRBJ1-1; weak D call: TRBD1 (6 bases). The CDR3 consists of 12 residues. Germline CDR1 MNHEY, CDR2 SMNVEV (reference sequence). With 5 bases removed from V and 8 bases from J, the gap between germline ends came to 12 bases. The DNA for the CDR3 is TGTGCCAGCAGTCCACAGGGAGGGGAAGCTTTCTTT. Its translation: CASSPQGGEAFF.

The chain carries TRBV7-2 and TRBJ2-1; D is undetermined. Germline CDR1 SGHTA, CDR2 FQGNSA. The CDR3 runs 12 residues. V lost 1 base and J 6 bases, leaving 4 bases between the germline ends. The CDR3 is CASSLGRNEQFF. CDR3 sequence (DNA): TGTGCCAGCAGCTTAGGTCGCAATGAGCAGTTCTTC.

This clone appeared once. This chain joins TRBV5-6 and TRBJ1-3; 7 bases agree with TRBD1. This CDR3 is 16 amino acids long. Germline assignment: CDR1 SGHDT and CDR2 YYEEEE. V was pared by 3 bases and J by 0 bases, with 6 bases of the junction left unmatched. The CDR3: CASSSGQPYSGNTIYF. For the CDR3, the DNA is TGTGCCAGCAGCTCGGGACAGCCGTACTCTGGAAACACCATATATTTT.

The CDR3 reads CASTATSGGSSYEQYF. CDR3 sequence (DNA): TGTGCCAGTACCGCGACTAGCGGGGGCAGCTCCTACGAGCAGTACTTC. The chain carries TRBV19 and TRBJ2-7; 12 bases align to TRBD2. CDR1 LNHDA and CDR2 SQIVND come from the germline V gene (reference sequence). V lost 7 bases to trimming and J lost 0 bases; unmatched junction nucleotides: 7. The CDR3 runs 16 residues. The whole variable domain, remainder taken from reference TRBV19 and TRBJ2-7, is DGGITQSPKYLFRKEGQNVTLSCEQNLNHDAMYWYRQDPGQGLRLIYYSQIVNDFQKGDIAEGYSVSREKKESFPLTVTSAQKNPTAFYLCASTATSGGSSYEQYFGPGTRLTVT.